Below are 21 T cell receptor beta chains sequenced from a single sample in a study of healthy donors' naive CD4 and CD8 T cells. Each TCR library used roughly 510 ng of total RNA and a linear amplification protocol. TCRdb re-analysed the reads in MiXCR, keeping a single row per CDR3 protein. This repertoire shows roughly 200,000 distinct CDR3 sequences, about 70% found once; its top ten account for 2% to 2.5%. Source material: naive CD4+ and CD8+ T cells sorted from blood, pooled from several donors. The receptors originated from a pool of human donors in good health; the sample pools cells from several healthy donors.

The V call is TRBV19, the J call TRBJ2-7; D unclear. With 10 bases removed from V and 3 bases from J, the gap between germline ends came to 10 bases. CDR1 is LNHDA and CDR2 is SQIVND in the germline V gene (reference sequence). This CDR3 is 11 amino acids long. CDR3 amino acids: CATARNYEQYV. The CDR3 coding sequence is TGTGCCACAGCGAGGAACTACGAGCAGTACGTC.

This chain uses TRBV20-1 with TRBJ2-3; possible D gene TRBD2, 6 bases. The V end was cut by 6 bases, the J end by 1 base, with 11 bases between. The CDR3 contains 13 residues. CDR1 is DFQATT and CDR2 is SNEGSKA in the germline V gene (reference sequence). The CDR3, as DNA: TGCAGTGCGGAGGACTACCGCACAGATACGCAGTATTTT. This codes for CSAEDYRTDTQYF.

This chain links TRBV29-1 with TRBJ2-7; D might be TRBD1 (6 bases). V lost 5 bases and J 2 bases, leaving 13 bases between the germline ends. CDR1 SQVTM and CDR2 ANQGSEA come from the germline V gene. This CDR3 has 13 amino acids. The CDR3 here is CSVTGKGAYEQYF. In nucleotides, the CDR3 is TGCAGCGTTACGGGCAAGGGGGCCTACGAGCAGTACTTC.

The rearrangement joins TRBV6-5 to TRBJ2-1; TRBD1 matches 8 bases. The ends lost 8 bases at V and 2 bases at J; junction bases unmatched: 5. Germline loops: CDR1 MNHEY, CDR2 SVGAGI. The CDR3 sequence is 14 residues long. CDR3 sequence reads: CASGYRGAYNEQFF. The CDR3 DNA reads as TGTGCCAGCGGATACAGGGGGGCCTACAATGAGCAGTTCTTC.

The J gene is TRBJ2-5, the V gene TRBV29-1; no clear D. CDR3 length equals 13 residues. V was clipped by 6 bases and J by 3 bases, with 14 bases between them. CDR1 is SQVTM and CDR2 is ANQGSEA in the germline V gene. The CDR3 loop reads CSVIDPGKETQYF. The CDR3 DNA reads as TGCAGCGTAATTGACCCGGGCAAAGAGACCCAGTACTTC.

Here the CDR3 reads CASSQDANRYEQYF. CDR3 coding DNA: TGTGCCAGCAGCCAAGACGCCAACCGCTACGAGCAGTACTTC. V and J are TRBV14 and TRBJ2-7; D uncertain. This CDR3 has 14 amino acids. V lost 0 bases and J 3 bases, leaving 9 bases between the germline ends. Per germline, CDR1 SGHDN and CDR2 FVKESK.

This chain joins TRBV29-1 and TRBJ2-5; 8 bases map to TRBD2. Trimming at V came to 6 bases and at J to 3 bases, leaving 3 bases not matched to a gene. There are 12 residues in the CDR3. CDR1 SQVTM and CDR2 ANQGSEA come from the germline V gene. CDR3 residues: CSVLSGEETQYF. As DNA, the CDR3 is TGCAGCGTCCTTAGCGGGGAAGAGACCCAGTACTTC. The full variable domain, completed using reference TRBV29-1 and TRBJ2-5, is SAVISQKPSRDICQRGTSLTIQCQVDSQVTMMFWYRQQPGQSLTLIATANQGSEATYESGFVIDKFPISRPNLTFSTLTVSNMSPEDSSIYLCSVLSGEETQYFGPGTRLLVL.

A word on this clonotype: A read error may produce the germline difference seen at one junction end. J is TRBJ1-5 and V is TRBV19, with a weak D call TRBD1 (6 bases). CDR1 is LNHDA and CDR2 is SQIVND in the germline V gene (reference sequence). The CDR3 contains 15 residues. The CDR3 DNA reads TGTGCCGGTAGTCGCACAGGGACCATCAATCAGCCCCAGCATTTT. Protein product: CAGSRTGTINQPQHF.

The V gene is TRBV5-4, the J gene TRBJ1-2; possible D gene TRBD1, 6 bases. This CDR3 contains 14 residues. Trimming took 0 bases from V and 7 from J, leaving 13 bases between them. Germline CDR1 SGHNT, CDR2 YYREEE (reference sequence). The CDR3 nucleotides read TGTGCCAGCAGCTTGGCGGGCCGAGGGGGTGGCTACACCTTC. Translation: CASSLAGRGGGYTF.

This clonotype appeared a few times. The chain joins TRBV29-1 to TRBJ1-2; a possible D gene is TRBD1 (6 bases). V lost 6 bases, J lost 8 bases, and 16 bases lay in between. Per the germline V gene, CDR1 is SQVTM and CDR2 is ANQGSEA. The CDR3 is 12 amino acids. DNA for the CDR3: TGCAGCGTCCCTGGGGGGGCGAGAGGCTACACCTTC. Its protein product is CSVPGGARGYTF.

This chain uses TRBV12-3 or TRBV12-4 with TRBJ1-1; D gene ambiguous. The CDR3 length is 13 residues. V was pared by 6 bases and J by 9 bases, with 17 bases between. In DNA, the CDR3 is TGTGCCAGCAGCCGAGACCGGGTGGATAAAGCTTTCTTT. Protein sequence: CASSRDRVDKAFF.

This sequence joins TRBV2 and TRBJ2-3; 12 bases match TRBD1. V trimming: 2 bases; J trimming: 3 bases; junction bases outside the gene matches: 6. The germline gives CDR1 SNHLY, CDR2 FYNNEI. The CDR3 covers 17 residues. The CDR3 sequence is CASSESPGQGATDTQYF. DNA for the CDR3: TGTGCCAGCAGTGAATCTCCGGGACAGGGGGCAACAGATACGCAGTATTTT.

This clonotype was seen only a few times. The chain combines TRBV29-1 with TRBJ1-1, with TRBD1 matching 7 bases. This CDR3 region has 14 residues. The trim removed 5 bases at V and 1 base at J, leaving 7 bases unmatched. Germline values: CDR1 SQVTM, CDR2 ANQGSEA. For the CDR3, the DNA is TGCAGCGTTCTGGGACAGAGACCGAACACTGAAGCTTTCTTT. Its translation: CSVLGQRPNTEAFF. Together with reference TRBV29-1 and TRBJ1-1, the CDR3 gives the full variable domain: SAVISQKPSRDICQRGTSLTIQCQVDSQVTMMFWYRQQPGQSLTLIATANQGSEATYESGFVIDKFPISRPNLTFSTLTVSNMSPEDSSIYLCSVLGQRPNTEAFFGQGTRLTVV.

CDR3: CASSYSWEIIAKNIQYF. The CDR3 DNA sequence: TGTGCCAGCAGTTACTCATGGGAGATTATAGCCAAAAACATTCAGTACTTC. The chain carries TRBV6-6 and TRBJ2-4; tentatively, D is TRBD2 (5 bases). Germline assignment: CDR1 MNHNY and CDR2 SVGAGI (reference sequence). The CDR3 is 17 amino acids. Trimming shortened V by 0 bases and J by 0 bases, and 12 bases separated the two germline ends.

The chain joins TRBV6-5 to TRBJ2-4; TRBD1 aligns across 8 bases. Germline CDR1 is MNHEY and CDR2 is SVGAGI. Trimming cost V 4 bases and J 1 base; bases outside gene matches: 6. This CDR3 spans 16 amino acids. The chain's CDR3 is CASSSGRGPAKNIQYF. CDR3 DNA sequence: TGTGCCAGCAGTTCCGGCAGGGGGCCGGCCAAAAACATTCAGTACTTC.

This chain joins TRBV5-4 and TRBJ2-3, with TRBD2 matching over 13 bases. This CDR3 is 20 amino acids long. CDR1 is SGHNT, CDR2 YYREEE, per germline (reference sequence). The J segment lost 2 bases and the V segment lost 3 bases, leaving 15 bases of the junction unmatched. CDR3 sequence: CASSSWRLAGGGRDTDTQYF. CDR3 in DNA: TGTGCCAGCAGCTCCTGGCGACTAGCGGGAGGCGGGCGGGACACAGATACGCAGTATTTT.

The chain uses TRBV29-1 and TRBJ2-2; TRBD1 might be the D (5 bases). With 0 bases removed from V and 4 bases from J, the gap between germline ends came to 15 bases. Germline lookup yields CDR1 SQVTM and CDR2 ANQGSEA. This CDR3 comprises 16 residues. CDR3 bases: TGCAGCGTTGAAGAAACCGCGGTGGGGCGCACCGGGGAGCTGTTTTTT. Residues: CSVEETAVGRTGELFF.

The V call is TRBV29-1, the J call TRBJ1-2, with D uncertain. Germline lookup yields CDR1 SQVTM and CDR2 ANQGSEA. The CDR3 covers 14 residues. Between the trimmed V and J ends, which lost 4 bases and 4 bases, there was a span of 16 bases. The CDR3 is CSVGALTETYGYTF. The CDR3 coding sequence is TGCAGCGTTGGGGCTTTGACTGAAACCTATGGCTACACCTTC. The full variable domain, rest sourced from reference TRBV29-1 and TRBJ1-2, is SAVISQKPSRDICQRGTSLTIQCQVDSQVTMMFWYRQQPGQSLTLIATANQGSEATYESGFVIDKFPISRPNLTFSTLTVSNMSPEDSSIYLCSVGALTETYGYTFGSGTRLTVV.

This sequence joins TRBV5-5 and TRBJ2-1; D not certain. Germline loops: CDR1 SGHKS, CDR2 YYEKEE (reference sequence). V shed 3 bases and J shed 4 bases, with 5 bases lying between them. This CDR3 has 12 residues. CDR3 in DNA: TGTGCCAGCAGCTGGATGTACAATGAGCAGTTCTTC. As protein: CASSWMYNEQFF.

CDR3 loop: CASSTPIGEQYF. CDR3 nucleotide sequence: TGTGCCAGTAGTACCCCGATTGGCGAGCAGTACTTC. J is TRBJ2-7 and V is TRBV19; D uncertain. V was clipped by 4 bases and J by 6 bases, with 10 bases between them. The germline gives CDR1 LNHDA, CDR2 SQIVND (reference sequence). The CDR3 covers 12 residues. Combining the CDR3 with reference TRBV19 and TRBJ2-7 gives the whole variable domain DGGITQSPKYLFRKEGQNVTLSCEQNLNHDAMYWYRQDPGQGLRLIYYSQIVNDFQKGDIAEGYSVSREKKESFPLTVTSAQKNPTAFYLCASSTPIGEQYFGPGTRLTVT.

The rearrangement links TRBV6-5 to TRBJ1-6; 7 nucleotides line up with TRBD1. Germline CDR1 is MNHEY and CDR2 is SVGAGI. This CDR3 has 18 residues. V was pared by 0 bases and J by 10 bases, with 15 bases of the junction left unmatched. The CDR3 protein is CASSYSRDSRGTRSPLHF. CDR3 DNA sequence: TGTGCCAGCAGTTACTCTCGGGACAGTAGGGGAACTAGGTCACCCCTCCACTTT.